These 19 T cell receptor beta chains share one sample of origin, sequenced in a study of human T cells and chemical hapten exposure. TCRdb recomputed calls from the RACE reads with MiXCR, one row per CDR3 protein. The table has 90,000 to 110,000 distinct CDR3 sequences, 9.2% seen once. Time point denoted: patch test 2, 6 weeks after DPC sensitization. Treatment specified: therapeutic diphenylcyclopropenone sensitization with weekly scalp DPC. The starting material was whole blood, obtained in connection with sensitization to the hapten diphenylcyclopropenone (DPC). These receptors were obtained from a woman between 35 and 50 years old with alopecia areata. Some clones in this sample may be carry-over from other donors' samples.

The chain has TRBV7-2 and TRBJ1-2; tentatively, D is TRBD1 (5 bases). Trimming took 2 bases from V and 4 from J, leaving 11 bases between them. CDR1 SGHTA and CDR2 FQGNSA come from the germline V gene. There are 14 residues in the CDR3. The CDR3 coding sequence is TGTGCCAGCAGCTTATCGGGGCAGGTCTATGGCTACACCTTC. It encodes CASSLSGQVYGYTF.

There are a few counts of this clonotype. V usage is TRBV7-6 and J usage is TRBJ1-1; 7 bases align to TRBD1. Trimming removed 2 bases from V and 0 bases from J; junction bases left unmatched: 18. Germline CDR1 and CDR2: SGHVS and FNYEAQ. The CDR3 sequence is 20 residues long. The chain's CDR3 is CASSLSPWPEGASVNTEAFF. The CDR3, as DNA: TGTGCCAGCAGCTTAAGCCCCTGGCCCGAGGGGGCCAGTGTGAACACTGAAGCTTTCTTT.

The chain couples TRBV7-9 to TRBJ2-1, with TRBD2 matching over 9 bases. Germline CDR1 is SEHNR and CDR2 is FQNEAQ (reference sequence). CDR3 length: 16 amino acids. The V segment lost 2 bases and the J segment 4 bases; nucleotides outside the gene matches: 6. The DNA of the CDR3 is TGTGCCAGCAGCTTACCCTCTAGCGGGGTTTACAATGAGCAGTTCTTC. This codes for CASSLPSSGVYNEQFF. The full variable domain, with the rest looked up from reference TRBV7-9 and TRBJ2-1, is DTGVSQNPRHKITKRGQNVTFRCDPISEHNRLYWYRQTLGQGPEFLTYFQNEAQLEKSRLLSDRFSAERPKGSFSTLEIQRTEQGDSAMYLCASSLPSSGVYNEQFFGPGTRLTVL.

The table lists this clonotype with many counts. The chain is built from TRBV6-5 and TRBJ2-7; TRBD2 aligns across 7 bases. Germline CDR1 MNHEY, CDR2 SVGAGI. The CDR3 has 16 amino acids. The junction had 17 bases not matched to a gene; V was cut back by 6 bases and J by 6 bases. CDR3 region: CASSRPGSGPIREQYF. For the CDR3, the DNA is TGTGCCAGCAGCCGCCCTGGTAGCGGGCCTATACGCGAGCAGTACTTC.

The sample holds many counts of this clonotype. The chain carries TRBV6-2 or TRBV6-3 and TRBJ1-1, with D perhaps matching TRBD1 (6 bases). Germline CDR1 MNHEY, CDR2 SVGEGT. The CDR3 sequence is 15 residues long. V was clipped by 1 base and J by 3 bases, with 12 bases between them. CDR3 coding DNA: TGTGCCAGCAGTTACTACACAGGGTATGACACTGAAGCTTTCTTT. Amino acids: CASSYYTGYDTEAFF.

This clonotype was found many times. J is TRBJ2-5 and V is TRBV12-3 or TRBV12-4, with D possibly being TRBD1 (5 bases). The V and J ends lost 9 bases and 5 bases respectively, with 10 bases between them. This CDR3 comprises 11 residues. CDR3 protein: CASKQEETQYF. Here the CDR3 DNA reads TGTGCCAGTAAACAGGAGGAGACCCAGTACTTC.

The chain employs TRBV10-3 and TRBJ2-1, with D tentatively TRBD1 (6 bases). The CDR3 is 11 residues long. CDR1 ENHRY and CDR2 SYGVKD come from the germline V gene. V was trimmed by 6 bases and J by 8 bases, leaving 8 bases between them. The CDR3 DNA reads TGTGCCATCAGACAGGGCGATGAGCAGTTCTTC. Translating gives CAIRQGDEQFF.

The sample holds many counts of this clonotype. The rearrangement joins TRBV28 to TRBJ1-4, with TRBD1 matching 7 bases. Germline CDR1 MDHEN, CDR2 SYDVKM. The CDR3 has 14 amino acids. V was pared by 5 bases and J by 8 bases, with 8 bases of the junction left unmatched. The CDR3 sequence is CASSQQGIREKLFF. In DNA, the CDR3 is TGTGCCAGCAGTCAACAGGGGATTCGCGAAAAACTGTTTTTT.

This clonotype was seen repeatedly, ten times or more. This rearrangement joins TRBV7-8 to TRBJ1-2; 9 bases map to TRBD1. The germline V gene encodes CDR1 SGHVS and CDR2 FQNEAQ. V shed 5 bases and J 8 bases; nucleotides not matched to a gene: 18. The CDR3 runs 17 residues. The CDR3 bases are TGTGCCAGCAGCCGAAATAGGGACAGGGCCCTCCCGGGGGGCTACACCTTC. As protein: CASSRNRDRALPGGYTF.

The chain employs TRBV5-4 and TRBJ2-1; a weak D match, TRBD2 (5 bases). From germline, CDR1 is SGHNT and CDR2 YYREEE (reference sequence). There are 13 residues in the CDR3. The V and J ends lost 0 bases and 8 bases respectively, with 9 bases between them. Here the CDR3 DNA reads TGTGCCAGCAGCTTGGACGGGGTACATGAGCAGTTCTTC. Amino acids: CASSLDGVHEQFF.

This clonotype was seen a handful of times. The chain combines TRBV29-1 with TRBJ1-1, with TRBD1 matching over 9 bases. The CDR3 covers 14 residues. The junction had 5 bases not matched to a gene; V was cut back by 5 bases and J by 1 base. The germline V gene encodes CDR1 SQVTM and CDR2 ANQGSEA. The CDR3 bases are TGCAGCGTTAAGGGGGACAGGGAGAACACTGAAGCTTTCTTT. Its translation: CSVKGDRENTEAFF.

This clonotype was seen a few times. CDR3 sequence (DNA): TGTGCCAGCAGCTTAGGACAGGGTGGTCGGAACATTCAGTACTTC. Its protein is CASSLGQGGRNIQYF. The V and J genes are TRBV7-2 and TRBJ2-4; 7 bases align to TRBD1. Germline V CDR1 and CDR2: SGHTA, FQGNSA. The CDR3 sequence is 15 residues long. Unmatched junction bases numbered 7, after V lost 1 base and J lost 7 bases.

This clonotype was observed many times. No DNA is shown, since the ends of the CDR3 on it are uncertain; the CDR3 is the one TCRdb lists. The V and J genes are TRBV20-1 and TRBJ1-2. Termini included, the CDR3 measures 13 amino acids. The germline gives CDR1 DFQATT, CDR2 SNEGSKA (reference sequence). CDR3 sequence reads: CLETGPYFCGYTF.

This clonotype was recorded a few times. DNA of the CDR3: TGTGCCAGCAGCCAAGGGACGGAATATGGCTACACCTTC. Protein product: CASSQGTEYGYTF. The rearrangement links TRBV4-2 to TRBJ1-2; D is ambiguous. V lost 1 base and J 5 bases, leaving 8 bases between the germline ends. This CDR3 comprises 13 residues. Germline V gene data show CDR1 as LGHNA and CDR2 as YNFKEQ.

The sample holds many counts of this clonotype. J is TRBJ1-2 and V is TRBV30, with D tentatively TRBD1 (5 bases). This CDR3 spans 11 amino acids. The germline V gene encodes CDR1 GTSNPN and CDR2 SVGIG (reference sequence). V gave up 1 base and J gave up 12 bases, with 12 bases separating them. CDR3 bases: TGTGCCTGGAGTGAAACCGACAGAGACACCTTC. Translation: CAWSETDRDTF.

The sample holds many counts of this clonotype. The V and J genes are TRBV7-2 and TRBJ1-3; maybe TRBD1 (6 bases). CDR3 length equals 15 residues. Germline V CDR1 and CDR2: SGHTA, FQGNSA. Trimming removed 4 bases at V and 2 bases at J, with 12 bases between. CDR3 sequence (DNA): TGTGCCAGCAGCTCATGGGCAGGGGCTGGAAACACCATATATTTT. It specifies CASSSWAGAGNTIYF. The complete variable domain, with remaining parts taken from reference TRBV7-2 and TRBJ1-3, reads GAGVSQSPSNKVTEKGKDVELRCDPISGHTALYWYRQSLGQGLEFLIYFQGNSAPDKSGLPSDRFSAERTGGSVSTLTIQRTQQEDSAVYLCASSSWAGAGNTIYFGEGSWLTVV.

This clonotype was observed at least ten times. The J gene is TRBJ2-1, the V gene TRBV12-5; D might be TRBD1 (6 bases). This CDR3 has 13 amino acids. With 4 bases removed from V and 7 bases from J, the gap between germline ends came to 11 bases. The germline CDR1 and CDR2 sequences are LGHNT and FRNRAP. In DNA, the CDR3 is TGTGCTAGTGGTTCAGGGGTTCTTAATGAGCAGTTCTTC. Translation: CASGSGVLNEQFF.

The sample holds a few counts of this clonotype. This chain links TRBV1 with TRBJ2-3. TRBV1 represents a pseudogene. There are 11 residues in the CDR3. CDR3 in DNA: TGCACCATTAGATCCACAGATACGCAGTATTTT. This gives the protein CTIRSTDTQYF.

The chain combines TRBV4-3 with TRBJ2-2; D is uncertain. CDR1 is LGHNA and CDR2 is YSLEER in the germline V gene. This CDR3 comprises 13 residues. Trimming took 4 bases from V and 2 from J, leaving 5 bases between them. The CDR3 nucleotides are TGCGCCAGCAGCCGACAAAACACCGGGGAGCTGTTTTTT. This encodes CASSRQNTGELFF.